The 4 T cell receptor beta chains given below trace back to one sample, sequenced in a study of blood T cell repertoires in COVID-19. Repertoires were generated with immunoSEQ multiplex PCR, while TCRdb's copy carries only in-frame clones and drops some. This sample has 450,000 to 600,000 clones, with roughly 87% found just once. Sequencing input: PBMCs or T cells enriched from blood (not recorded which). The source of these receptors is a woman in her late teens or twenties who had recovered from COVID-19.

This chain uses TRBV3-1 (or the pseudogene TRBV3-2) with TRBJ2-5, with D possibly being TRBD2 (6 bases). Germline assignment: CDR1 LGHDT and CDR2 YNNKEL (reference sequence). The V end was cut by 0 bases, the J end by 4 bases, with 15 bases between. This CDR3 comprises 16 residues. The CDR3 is CASSQDTLANGETQYF. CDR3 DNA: TGTGCCAGCAGCCAAGATACCCTAGCGAATGGAGAGACCCAGTACTTC.

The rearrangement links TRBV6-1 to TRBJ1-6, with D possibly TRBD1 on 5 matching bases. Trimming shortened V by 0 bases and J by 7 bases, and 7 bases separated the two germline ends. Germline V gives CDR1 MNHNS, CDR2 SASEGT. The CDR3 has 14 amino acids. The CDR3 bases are TGTGCCAGCAGTGAAGCGGGGCTGAATTCACCCCTCCACTTT. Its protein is CASSEAGLNSPLHF.

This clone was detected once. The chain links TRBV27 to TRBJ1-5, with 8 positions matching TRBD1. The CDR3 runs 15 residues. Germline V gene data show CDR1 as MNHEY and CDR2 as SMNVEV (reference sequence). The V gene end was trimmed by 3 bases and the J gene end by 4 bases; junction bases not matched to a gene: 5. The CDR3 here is CASSFGGQANQPQHF. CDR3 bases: TGTGCCAGCAGTTTTGGGGGACAGGCAAATCAGCCCCAGCATTTT.

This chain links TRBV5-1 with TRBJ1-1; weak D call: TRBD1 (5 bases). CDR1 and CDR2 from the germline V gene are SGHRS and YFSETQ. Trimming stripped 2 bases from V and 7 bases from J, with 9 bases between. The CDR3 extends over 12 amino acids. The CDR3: CASSLVGLEAFF. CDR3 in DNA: TGCGCCAGCAGCTTAGTGGGACTTGAAGCTTTCTTT.